This T cell receptor beta chain came from a study of T-cell reconstitution after alpha-beta-depleted transplantation in children. Unique molecular identifiers were built into the TCRbeta library. TCRdb ran MiXCR on the PCR reads and lists one entry per CDR3 protein. Counted here are around 670,000 distinct CDR3 sequences, around 13% occurring once; the ten biggest clones make up roughly 0.84%. Ten or more counts support this clonotype. No antigen is known for it. CDR1 is SGHVT, CDR2 SQSDAQ, per germline. Trimming removed 3 bases at V and 2 bases at J, with 8 bases between. CDR3 length: 14 residues. Study-level results: About two months after transplant, alpha-beta T cells reportedly came from several hundred expanded graft clones.

The chain employs TRBV7-4 and TRBJ1-5, with no clear D. The clonotype was recovered from a girl under 10 years old with congenital amegakaryocytic thrombocytopenia, due to receive a stem cell transplant. The specimen comprised PBMCs, sampled before TCRalphabeta/CD19-depleted stem cell transplant. The CDR3 DNA reads TGTGCCAGCAGCTTTCCAGAATGCAATCAGCCCCAGCATTTT. Protein: CASSFPECNQPQHF.